This T cell receptor beta chain appears in the sequencing data of a study of blood T cell repertoires in COVID-19. Study-wide context: The origin of the acute and convalescent COVID-19 samples was the United States, Italy and Spain.

Living in 20 to 30 US areas, the participants were between roughly 18 and 95 years of age. Under the authors' procedure: Cell counts per sample came from amplifying reference gene primers. The table came from immunoSEQ multiplex PCR; TCRdb's copy has only in-frame clones and leaves some out. V, J and clone size were drawn from that table, and D and trimming were deduced from the DNA. In the table there are hundreds of thousands of clones, about four fifths of which are singletons. The receptor's source is a woman aged 50 to 65 who had been exposed to COVID-19. Sequenced: PBMCs or T cells enriched from blood (not recorded which).

The CDR3: CSASNHRGIETQYF. The CDR3 bases are TGCAGTGCTAGTAATCATCGGGGGATTGAGACCCAGTACTTC. This chain links TRBV20-1 with TRBJ2-5, with D possibly being TRBD2 (6 bases). Per the germline V gene, CDR1 is DFQATT and CDR2 is SNEGSKA (reference sequence). The V gene lost 3 bases and the J gene lost 5 bases, with 16 bases spanning the gap. The CDR3 loop spans 14 amino acids.